This T cell receptor beta chain was sequenced in a study of spatial heterogeneity in lung cancer (dated by TCRdb to the late 2010s). In the study overall: More beta-chain than alpha-chain transcripts were consistently detected, likely reflecting higher beta-chain transcript abundance. In non-small cell lung cancer, the study made a quantitative comparison of TCR alpha and beta repertoires among multiple tumor regions, matched nontumor lung and blood. In the raw uncorrected reads, each unique combination of TCR and UMI appeared more than ten times on average. TCR repertoire features were related to nonsynonymous mutation counts determined by whole-exome sequencing of tumor tissue. Both alpha and beta chains were TCR-sequenced in samples taken at surgery, namely 220 tumor regions, 62 to 65 matched nontumor lung samples and around 53 PBMC samples. Study-level results and caveats: Confirming at a functional level the hypothesis that regional TCRs recognize regional mutations was considered to require additional single-cell paired TCR alpha and beta sequencing. Ubiquitous expanded tumor TCRs showed up in blood more often at tumor resection than at routine follow-up.

The time point label corresponds to: sample taken at primary tumor resection. Whole RNA extracted from tumor and nontumor lung tissue, or from cryopreserved PBMC samples, was used for TCR sequencing without cell sorting. Samples were obtained from approximately 76 patients with early-stage, untreated non-small cell lung cancer from the lung TRACERx cohort. A patient was chosen for TCR sequencing only when enough RNA was available from at least two tumor regions. There are many counts of this clonotype. Its target antigen remains unknown. Base qualities are not at hand, and no much larger clone is one base apart. This beta chain appears as a stray read in a library generated for alpha chains; its size is not informative. The germline V end is reduced by 6 bases and the J end by 1 base; junction bases left unmatched: 3. Spanning cysteine to phenylalanine, the CDR3 consists of 14 amino acids. Just CDR3 DNA is preserved here, 42 bases in frame from base 1. Reading the germline V gene gives CDR1 MNHEY and CDR2 SVGAGI.

The library came from 5' RACE. TCRdb names NextSeq 500 as the instrument used. To allow correction of PCR and sequencing errors, the TCR library protocol tagged every TCR cDNA molecule with a unique molecular identifier. On the authors' methods: Decombinator tools were used for TCR identification, UMI-based error correction and CDR3 extraction. TCRs above a frequency of 2 per 1,000, corresponding to the top 1% of the tumor frequency distribution, were defined as expanded. Renyi diversity was computed with the R vegan package after each repertoire had been subsampled 100 times to 5,000 TCRs. To build CDR3 similarity networks, amino acid triplet string-kernel similarity was used, and CDR3s were connected when their pairwise similarity was above 0.82. TCRdb reanalyzed the raw reads on its own, using fastp at Q25 for trimming and MiXCR for clone calling, and kept in-frame beta chains. Each CDR3 protein appears once, grouped with its most common genes and DNA. These V and J calls originate from TCRdb's pipeline instead of the authors' own analysis. The sample records around 11,000 distinct CDR3 sequences, less than 4.5% of which are singletons. The biggest ten clones account for 52% of the sample.

The rearranged chain carries TRBV6-5 and TRBJ1-5; 7 middle bases align to TRBD1. The TCR originated in a female donor with early-stage non-small cell lung cancer. Source: PBMCs, taken at surgery. The CDR3: CASRGGQSNQPQHF. The nucleotides read TGTGCCAGCAGGGGGGGACAGAGCAATCAGCCCCAGCATTTT.